This T cell receptor (beta chain) emerged from a study of CD8+ T cells in alopecia areata. Study details: Treated patients were given 5 to 10 mg oral tofacitinib twice daily. Regarding the study as a whole: Possibly because of HLA-related factors, TCR sharing was less clear across patients than in mice. Lesional scalp exceeded normal scalp in clonality, especially in alopecia totalis/universalis.

V gave up 4 bases and J gave up 2 bases, with 12 bases separating them. The CDR3 totals 14 residues. The germline V gene encodes CDR1 SGDLS and CDR2 YYNGEE. Regarding this clone: The antigen remains undetermined.

RNA was extracted and reverse transcribed into cDNA as the sequencing template. Using immunoSEQ multiplex PCR, the repertoire was profiled, and TCRdb retains in-frame clones only, with some absent. The table includes around 200,000 clones, 58% detected once. The sample's treatment: oral pan-JAK inhibitor, 5-10 mg twice daily. The material was CD8+ T cells sorted from blood, obtained at week 24, from a patient treated with tofacitinib. The chain employs TRBV9 and TRBJ1-2, with TRBD1 as a possible D gene (6 bases). The receptor's source is a human donor with alopecia areata. In DNA form, the CDR3 reads TGTGCCAGCAGCACACCGGGACAAAACTATGGCTACACCTTC. Translation gives CASSTPGQNYGYTF.